This TCR beta chain was documented in a study of pediatric ulcerative colitis. There are a few counts of this clone. Germline V gives CDR1 MNHNS, CDR2 SASEGT. Trimming cost V 7 bases and J 0 bases; bases outside gene matches: 6. This CDR3 region has 15 residues. Assay: immunoSEQ multiplex PCR; the TCRdb copy retains only in-frame clones and omits some. The sample holds 54,000 or so clones, around 87% seen once. Sequencing used blood. This chain connects TRBV6-1 to TRBJ1-5, with 7 nucleotides matching TRBD1. The receptor was derived from a boy between 10 and 17 years old who was a control in a study of pediatric ulcerative colitis. The chain's CDR3 is CASNPGQYSNQPQHF. In DNA, the CDR3 is TGTGCCAGCAATCCGGGACAGTATAGCAATCAGCCCCAGCATTTT.